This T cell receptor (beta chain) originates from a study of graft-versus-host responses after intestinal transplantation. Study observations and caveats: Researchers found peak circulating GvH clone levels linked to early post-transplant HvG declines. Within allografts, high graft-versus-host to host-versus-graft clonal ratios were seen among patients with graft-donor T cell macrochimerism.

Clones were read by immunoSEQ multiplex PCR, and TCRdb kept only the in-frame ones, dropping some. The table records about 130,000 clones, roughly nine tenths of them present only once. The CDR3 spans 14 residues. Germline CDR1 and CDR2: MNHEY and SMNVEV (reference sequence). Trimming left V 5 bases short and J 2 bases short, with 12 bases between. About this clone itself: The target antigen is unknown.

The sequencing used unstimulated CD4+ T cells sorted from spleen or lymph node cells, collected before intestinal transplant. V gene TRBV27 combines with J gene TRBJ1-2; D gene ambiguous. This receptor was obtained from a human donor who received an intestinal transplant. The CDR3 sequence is CASSLAASNYGYTF. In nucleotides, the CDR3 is TGTGCCAGCAGTCTGGCAGCCTCGAACTATGGCTACACCTTC.